This T cell receptor (beta chain) comes out of a study of T cell clonotyping in hematopoietic cell transplantation. Germline lookup yields CDR1 LGHNA and CDR2 YSLEER. This CDR3 region has 17 residues. Trimming stripped 2 bases from V and 0 bases from J, with 14 bases between. As concerns this clone: The antigen is unknown.

Using immunoSEQ multiplex PCR, the repertoire was profiled, and TCRdb retains in-frame clones only, with some absent. Altogether tens of thousands of clones are present, 94% being singletons, with the ten largest covering approximately 0.8%. Overall study results and limits: After transplant, recipient diversity fell while pathologically expanded clonotypes grew through day 180. At the given depth, recipient repertoires were over 97% de novo clonotypes.

The chain uses TRBV4-3 and TRBJ2-1; possible D gene TRBD2, 7 bases. The clonotype originates from a woman in her forties or fifties in good health. Some clones in this sample may be carry-over from other donors' samples. What was sequenced was peripheral blood mononuclear cells. CDR3 sequence: CASSQRRGGASYNEQFF. The CDR3 coding sequence is TGCGCCAGCAGCCAAAGAAGGGGGGGCGCCTCCTACAATGAGCAGTTCTTC.